The present TCR beta chain was sequenced within a study of graft-versus-host responses after intestinal transplantation. The protocol was immunoSEQ multiplex PCR, while the TCRdb copy is restricted to in-frame clones and leaves out a portion. This table has 100,000 to 120,000 clones, 80% to 95% appearing once. For this clone: Antigen specificity is unknown.

This CDR3 region has 12 residues. V was clipped by 9 bases and J by 14 bases, with 19 bases between them. The germline V gene encodes CDR1 LNHDA and CDR2 SQIVND (reference sequence). The chain links TRBV19 to TRBJ1-4; weak D call: TRBD1 (5 bases). This clonotype originated in a human donor who received an intestinal transplant. The material sequenced was unstimulated CD8+ T cells sorted from spleen or lymph node cells, taken before intestinal transplant. CDR3 bases: TGTGCCAGCCGCGGAGGGGTGCCGGGGCTGTTTTTT. Protein: CASRGGVPGLFF.